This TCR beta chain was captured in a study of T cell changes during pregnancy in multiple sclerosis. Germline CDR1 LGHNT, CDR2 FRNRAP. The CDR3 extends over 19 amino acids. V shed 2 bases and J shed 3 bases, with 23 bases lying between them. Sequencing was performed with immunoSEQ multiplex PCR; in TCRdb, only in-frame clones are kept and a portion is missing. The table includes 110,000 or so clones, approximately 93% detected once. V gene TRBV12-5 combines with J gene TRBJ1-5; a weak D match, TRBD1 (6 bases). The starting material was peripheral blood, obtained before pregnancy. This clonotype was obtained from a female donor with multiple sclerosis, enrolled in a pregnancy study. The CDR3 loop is CASGLKGDMERTANQPQHF. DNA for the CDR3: TGTGCTAGTGGTTTGAAGGGGGACATGGAACGGACCGCCAATCAGCCCCAGCATTTT. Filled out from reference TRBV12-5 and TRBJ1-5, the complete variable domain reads DARVTQTPRHKVTEMGQEVTMRCQPILGHNTVFWYRQTMMQGLELLAYFRNRAPLDDSGMPKDRFSAEMPDATLATLKIQPSEPRDSAVYFCASGLKGDMERTANQPQHFGDGTRLSIL.